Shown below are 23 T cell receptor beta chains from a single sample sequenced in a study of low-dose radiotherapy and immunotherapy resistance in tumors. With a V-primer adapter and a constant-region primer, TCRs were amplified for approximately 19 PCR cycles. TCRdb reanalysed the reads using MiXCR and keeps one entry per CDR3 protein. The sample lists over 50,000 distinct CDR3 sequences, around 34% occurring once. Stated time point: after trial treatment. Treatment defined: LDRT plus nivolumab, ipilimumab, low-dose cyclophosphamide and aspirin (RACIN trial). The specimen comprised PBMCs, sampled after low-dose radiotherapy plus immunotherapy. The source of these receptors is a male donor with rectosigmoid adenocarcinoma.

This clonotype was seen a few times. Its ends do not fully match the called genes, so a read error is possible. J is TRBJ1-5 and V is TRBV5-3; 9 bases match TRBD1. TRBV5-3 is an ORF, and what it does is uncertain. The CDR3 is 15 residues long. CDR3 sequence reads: CASSLDRGKNQPQHF. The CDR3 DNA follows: TGTGCCAGCAGCTTGGACAGGGGCAAGAATCAGCCCCAGCATTTT.

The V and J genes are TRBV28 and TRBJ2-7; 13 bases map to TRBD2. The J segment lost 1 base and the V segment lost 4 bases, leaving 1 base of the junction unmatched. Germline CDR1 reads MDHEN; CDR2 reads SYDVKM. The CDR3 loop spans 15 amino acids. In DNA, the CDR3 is TGTGCCAGCAGTTCGACTAGCGGGGGGTCCTACGAGCAGTACTTC. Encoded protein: CASSSTSGGSYEQYF.

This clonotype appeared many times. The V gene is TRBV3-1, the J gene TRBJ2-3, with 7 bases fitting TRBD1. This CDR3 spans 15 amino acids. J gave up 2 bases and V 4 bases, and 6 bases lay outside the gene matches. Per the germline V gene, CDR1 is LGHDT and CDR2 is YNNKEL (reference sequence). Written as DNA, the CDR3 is TGTGCCAGCAGCCTACGACAGGGTATCACAGATACGCAGTATTTT. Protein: CASSLRQGITDTQYF.

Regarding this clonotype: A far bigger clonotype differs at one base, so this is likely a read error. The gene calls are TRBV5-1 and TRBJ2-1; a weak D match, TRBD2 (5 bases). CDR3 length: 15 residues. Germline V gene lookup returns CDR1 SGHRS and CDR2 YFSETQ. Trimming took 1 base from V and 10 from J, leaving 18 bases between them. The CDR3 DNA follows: TGCGCCAGCAGCTTGTCGGTGGGAGTGGTATACGAGCAGTTCTTC. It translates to CASSLSVGVVYEQFF.

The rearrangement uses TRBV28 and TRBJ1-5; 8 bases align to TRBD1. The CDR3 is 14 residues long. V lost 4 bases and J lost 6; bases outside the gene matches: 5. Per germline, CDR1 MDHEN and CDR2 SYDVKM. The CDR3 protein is CASSSLRGPQPQHF. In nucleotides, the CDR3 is TGTGCCAGCAGTTCCCTCAGGGGGCCTCAGCCCCAGCATTTT.

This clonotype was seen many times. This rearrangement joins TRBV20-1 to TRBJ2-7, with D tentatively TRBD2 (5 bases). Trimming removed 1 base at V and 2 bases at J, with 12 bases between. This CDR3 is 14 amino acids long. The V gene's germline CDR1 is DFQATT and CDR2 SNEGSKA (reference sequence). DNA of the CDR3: TGCAGTGCTAGAGGGTCATTCGGGGCCTACGAGCAGTACTTC. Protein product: CSARGSFGAYEQYF.

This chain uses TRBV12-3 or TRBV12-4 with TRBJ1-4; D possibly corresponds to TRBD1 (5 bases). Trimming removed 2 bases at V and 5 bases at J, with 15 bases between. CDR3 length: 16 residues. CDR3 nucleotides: TGTGCCAGCAGTTTATGGAAAGGACAAGCAAATGAAAAACTGTTTTTT. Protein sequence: CASSLWKGQANEKLFF.

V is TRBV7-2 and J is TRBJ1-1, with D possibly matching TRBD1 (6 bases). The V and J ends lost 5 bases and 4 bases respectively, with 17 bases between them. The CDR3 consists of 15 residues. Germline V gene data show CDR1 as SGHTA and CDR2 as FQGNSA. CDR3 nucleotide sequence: TGTGCCAGCAGCCCCTTCTCCGGGACACCCACTGAAGCTTTCTTT. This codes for CASSPFSGTPTEAFF. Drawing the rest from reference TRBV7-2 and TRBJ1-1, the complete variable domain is GAGVSQSPSNKVTEKGKDVELRCDPISGHTALYWYRQSLGQGLEFLIYFQGNSAPDKSGLPSDRFSAERTGGSVSTLTIQRTQQEDSAVYLCASSPFSGTPTEAFFGQGTRLTVV.

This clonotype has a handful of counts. The CDR3 protein is CASSPRGLASGGYNEQFF. DNA of the CDR3: TGTGCCAGCAGCCCCCGGGGCCTAGCCTCGGGTGGCTACAATGAGCAGTTCTTC. The chain has TRBV7-2 and TRBJ2-1; perhaps D is TRBD1 or TRBD2 (5 bases each). V was pared by 5 bases and J by 3 bases, with 23 bases between. Germline CDR1 SGHTA, CDR2 FQGNSA. The CDR3 covers 18 residues.

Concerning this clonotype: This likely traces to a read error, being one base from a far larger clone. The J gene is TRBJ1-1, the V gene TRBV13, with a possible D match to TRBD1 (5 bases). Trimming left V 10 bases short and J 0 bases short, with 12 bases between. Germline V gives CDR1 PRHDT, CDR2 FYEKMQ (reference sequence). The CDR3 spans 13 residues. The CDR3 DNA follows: TGTGCCAACCGCGAGGGGATGAACACTGAAGCTTTCTTT. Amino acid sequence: CANREGMNTEAFF.

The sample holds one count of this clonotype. CDR3 bases: TGTGCCAGCTCTGGGGGGAGGGAGACCCAGTACTTC. This translates into CASSGGRETQYF. The V and J genes are TRBV6-1 and TRBJ2-5; TRBD2 is a possible D gene (6 bases). The CDR3 covers 12 residues. Looked up from germline, CDR1 is MNHNS and CDR2 is SASEGT. The germline V and J ends were trimmed by 8 bases and 5 bases, with 12 bases remaining between them.

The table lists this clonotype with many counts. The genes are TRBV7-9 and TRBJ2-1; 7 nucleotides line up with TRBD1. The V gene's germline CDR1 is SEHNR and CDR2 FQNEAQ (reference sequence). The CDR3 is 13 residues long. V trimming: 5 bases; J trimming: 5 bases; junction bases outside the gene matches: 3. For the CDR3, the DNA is TGTGCCAGCAGCCTCGGGACAGACAATGAGCAGTTCTTC. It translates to CASSLGTDNEQFF.

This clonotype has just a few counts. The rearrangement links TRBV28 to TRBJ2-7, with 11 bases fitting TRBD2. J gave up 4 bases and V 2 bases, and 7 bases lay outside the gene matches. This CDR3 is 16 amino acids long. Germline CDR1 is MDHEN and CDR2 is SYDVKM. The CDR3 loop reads CASSLTSSGRRYEQYF. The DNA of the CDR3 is TGTGCCAGCAGTTTAACCTCTAGCGGGAGGCGGTACGAGCAGTACTTC.

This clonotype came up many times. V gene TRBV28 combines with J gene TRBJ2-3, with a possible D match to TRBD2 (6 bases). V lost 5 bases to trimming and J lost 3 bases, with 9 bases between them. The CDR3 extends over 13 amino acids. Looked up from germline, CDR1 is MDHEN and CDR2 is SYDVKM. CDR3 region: CASSTSGTDTQYF. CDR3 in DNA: TGTGCCAGCAGTACAAGCGGGACAGATACGCAGTATTTT.

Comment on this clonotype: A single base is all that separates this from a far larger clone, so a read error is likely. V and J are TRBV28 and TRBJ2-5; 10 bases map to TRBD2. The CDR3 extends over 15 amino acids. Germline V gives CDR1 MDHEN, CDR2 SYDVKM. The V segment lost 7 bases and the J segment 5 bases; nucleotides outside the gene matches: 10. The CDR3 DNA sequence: TGTGCCAGCAACCCCGGCGGTAGCGGGAGGGAGACCCAGTACTTC. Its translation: CASNPGGSGRETQYF.

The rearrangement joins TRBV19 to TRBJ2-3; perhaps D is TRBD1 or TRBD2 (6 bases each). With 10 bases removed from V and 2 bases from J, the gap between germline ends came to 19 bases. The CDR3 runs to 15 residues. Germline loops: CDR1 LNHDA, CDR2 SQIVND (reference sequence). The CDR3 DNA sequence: TGTGCCACTAATTCCGGGGGCTACCCCACAGATACGCAGTATTTT. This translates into CATNSGGYPTDTQYF. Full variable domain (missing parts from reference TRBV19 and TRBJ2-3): DGGITQSPKYLFRKEGQNVTLSCEQNLNHDAMYWYRQDPGQGLRLIYYSQIVNDFQKGDIAEGYSVSREKKESFPLTVTSAQKNPTAFYLCATNSGGYPTDTQYFGPGTRLTVL.

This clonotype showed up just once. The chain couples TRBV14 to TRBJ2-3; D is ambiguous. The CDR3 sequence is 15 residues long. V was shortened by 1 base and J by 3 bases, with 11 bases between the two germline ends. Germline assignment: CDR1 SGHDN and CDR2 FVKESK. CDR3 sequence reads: CASSQASRRTDTQYF. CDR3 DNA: TGTGCCAGCAGCCAAGCCTCCAGGAGAACAGATACGCAGTATTTT.

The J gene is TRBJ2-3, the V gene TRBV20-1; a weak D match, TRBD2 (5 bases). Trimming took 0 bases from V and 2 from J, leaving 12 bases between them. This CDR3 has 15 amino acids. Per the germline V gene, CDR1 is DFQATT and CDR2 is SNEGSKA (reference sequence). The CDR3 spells CSARDLETNTDTQYF. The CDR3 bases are TGCAGTGCTAGAGATCTGGAGACTAACACAGATACGCAGTATTTT.

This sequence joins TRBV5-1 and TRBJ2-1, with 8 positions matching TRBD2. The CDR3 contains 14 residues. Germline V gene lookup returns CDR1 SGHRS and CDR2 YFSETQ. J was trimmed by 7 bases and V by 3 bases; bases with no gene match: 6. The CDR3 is CASSSRLARNEQFF. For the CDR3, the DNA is TGCGCCAGCAGCTCGAGACTAGCGAGAAATGAGCAGTTCTTC.

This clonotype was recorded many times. CDR3 coding DNA: TGCGCCAGCAGCTGGAAGACTAGCGGGAGCACCGGGGAGCTGTTTTTT. The encoded protein is CASSWKTSGSTGELFF. This rearrangement joins TRBV5-1 to TRBJ2-2; TRBD2 agrees at 12 bases. Germline assignment: CDR1 SGHRS and CDR2 YFSETQ. V trimming: 3 bases; J trimming: 4 bases; junction bases outside the gene matches: 4. The CDR3 extends over 16 amino acids.

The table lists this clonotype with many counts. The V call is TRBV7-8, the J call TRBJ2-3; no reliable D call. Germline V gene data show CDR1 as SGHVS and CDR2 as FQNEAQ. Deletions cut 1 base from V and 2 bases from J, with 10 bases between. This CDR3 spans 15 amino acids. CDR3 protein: CASSLVEGATDTQYF. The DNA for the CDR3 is TGTGCCAGCAGCTTAGTTGAAGGCGCCACAGATACGCAGTATTTT. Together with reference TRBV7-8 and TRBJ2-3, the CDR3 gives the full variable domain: GAGVSQSPRYKVAKRGQDVALRCDPISGHVSLFWYQQALGQGPEFLTYFQNEAQLDKSGLPSDRFFAERPEGSVSTLKIQRTQQEDSAVYLCASSLVEGATDTQYFGPGTRLTVL.

The CDR3 sequence: CASSPLNFATNEKLFF. CDR3 nucleotides: TGTGCCAGCAGCCCATTAAATTTTGCAACTAATGAAAAACTGTTTTTT. The rearrangement uses TRBV4-2 and TRBJ1-4, with D unresolved. V lost 4 bases, J lost 0 bases, and 12 bases lay in between. The V gene's germline CDR1 is LGHNA and CDR2 YNFKEQ. The CDR3 is 16 amino acids.

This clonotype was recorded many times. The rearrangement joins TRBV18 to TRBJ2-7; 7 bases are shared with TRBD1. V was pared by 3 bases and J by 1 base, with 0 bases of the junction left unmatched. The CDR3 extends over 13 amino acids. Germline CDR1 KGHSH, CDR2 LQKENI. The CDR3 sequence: CASSPGQSYEQYF. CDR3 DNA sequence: TGTGCCAGCTCACCGGGACAGTCCTACGAGCAGTACTTC.